This T cell receptor beta chain was recorded in a study of cytomegalovirus exposure and HLA in healthy donors. In the PCR, 60 Vbeta and 13 Jbeta primers were used. Measured with immunoSEQ multiplex PCR; TCRdb has only the in-frame clones, and not every one. The data show roughly 48,000 clones, about 73% seen once. The sample taken for sequencing was PBMCs. This clonotype was obtained from a man aged 18 to 29 in good health and CMV-seronegative.

The CDR3 here is CASSEALGGGDGYTF. Written as DNA, the CDR3 is TGTGCCAGCAGTGAAGCGTTAGGGGGCGGGGATGGCTACACCTTC. V and J are TRBV6-1 and TRBJ1-2, with 7 positions matching TRBD1. CDR3 size: 15 residues. Germline CDR1 reads MNHNS; CDR2 reads SASEGT. V shed 0 bases, J shed 6 bases, and the junction held 7 bases outside the gene matches.